These 18 T cell receptor beta chains share one sample of origin, sequenced in a study of blood T cell repertoires in COVID-19. Some clones are missing from TCRdb's copy, which holds only in-frame ones; the method was immunoSEQ multiplex PCR. The profile shows fewer than 450,000 clones, about 90% of them singletons. The sample was PBMCs or T cells enriched from blood (not recorded which). These receptors originate from a man younger than 35 who had recovered from COVID-19.

The J gene is TRBJ2-4, the V gene TRBV6-5; possibly TRBD2 for D (7 bases). Between the trimmed V and J ends, which lost 8 bases and 8 bases, there was a span of 10 bases. In germline, CDR1 is MNHEY, CDR2 SVGAGI. The CDR3 contains 11 residues. The CDR3 reads CASGGAYIQYF. The CDR3 coding sequence is TGTGCCAGCGGGGGGGCCTACATTCAGTACTTC.

The chain joins TRBV18 to TRBJ1-5; 9 bases map to TRBD1. Germline V gene sequence: CDR1 KGHSH, CDR2 LQKENI. This CDR3 region has 14 residues. Trimming removed 2 bases from V and 7 bases from J; junction bases left unmatched: 3. CDR3 loop: CASSPATGGQPQHF. CDR3 sequence (DNA): TGTGCCAGCTCACCAGCGACAGGGGGACAGCCCCAGCATTTT.

The chain joins TRBV5-5 to TRBJ1-2, with unresolved D. The V end was cut by 0 bases, the J end by 0 bases, with 9 bases between. The V gene's germline CDR1 is SGHKS and CDR2 YYEKEE (reference sequence). This CDR3 has 15 residues. CDR3 nucleotide sequence: TGTGCCAGCAGCTTGGACGGTGCTACTAACTATGGCTACACCTTC. The encoded protein is CASSLDGATNYGYTF.

The V and J genes are TRBV6-5 and TRBJ2-3, with D possibly TRBD2 on 7 matching bases. V dropped 6 bases and J dropped 0 bases, with 13 bases sitting between them. The CDR3 has 15 residues. Germline V lookup: CDR1 MNHEY, CDR2 SVGAGI. The CDR3, as DNA: TGTGCCAGCAGGCGCCGGGGGGCTAGCACAGATACGCAGTATTTT. Amino acids: CASRRRGASTDTQYF.

As regards this clone: Other DNA sequences in this sample translate to the same CDR3. This chain connects TRBV4-1 to TRBJ1-2; D unclear. The CDR3 length is 14 residues. In germline, CDR1 is MGHRA, CDR2 YSYEKL. V was shortened by 0 bases and J by 2 bases, with 7 bases between the two germline ends. The CDR3 bases are TGCGCCAGCAGCCAAGATCGGGGAAACTATGGCTACACCTTC. It yields the protein CASSQDRGNYGYTF.

The chain couples TRBV6-5 to TRBJ1-5; 7 nucleotides align to TRBD1. This CDR3 has 13 residues. The V gene end was trimmed by 9 bases and the J gene end by 3 bases; junction bases not matched to a gene: 5. In germline, CDR1 is MNHEY, CDR2 SVGAGI. CDR3 protein: CASTGQNNQPQHF. The CDR3 DNA reads as TGTGCCAGTACGGGACAGAACAATCAGCCCCAGCATTTT.

V is TRBV25-1 and J is TRBJ1-1; weak D call: TRBD1 (5 bases). CDR1 and CDR2 from the germline V gene are MGHDK and SYGVNS. The length of the CDR3 is 14 residues. V was clipped by 4 bases and J by 1 base, with 10 bases between them. CDR3 in amino acids: CASSGDFRNTEAFF. The CDR3 DNA follows: TGTGCCAGCAGTGGGGACTTCCGGAACACTGAAGCTTTCTTT.

CDR3 sequence: CASRSGTGGAATF. The CDR3 DNA sequence: TGTGCCAGCAGATCCGGGACAGGGGGCGCGGCTACCTTC. V gene TRBV7-3 combines with J gene TRBJ1-2; 12 bases are a match to TRBD1. The CDR3 has 13 amino acids. Germline values: CDR1 SGHTA, CDR2 FQGTGA. The ends lost 6 bases at V and 14 bases at J; junction bases unmatched: 10. Together with reference TRBV7-3 and TRBJ1-2, the CDR3 gives the full variable domain: GAGVSQTPSNKVTEKGKYVELRCDPISGHTALYWYRQSLGQGPEFLIYFQGTGAADDSGLPNDRFFAVRPEGSVSTLKIQRTERGDSAVYLCASRSGTGGAATFGSGTRLTVV.

The chain carries TRBV5-1 and TRBJ2-7; possible D gene TRBD1, 6 bases. CDR1 and CDR2 from the germline V gene are SGHRS and YFSETQ. This CDR3 spans 13 amino acids. Trimming stripped 5 bases from V and 2 bases from J, with 11 bases between. CDR3 sequence (DNA): TGCGCCAGCAGAAAACAGGGTACCTACGAGCAGTACTTC. The encoded protein is CASRKQGTYEQYF.

The CDR3 coding sequence is TGTGCCAGCAGCAAAAAGGCAGGGGTTGGTCAGCCCCAGCATTTT. This sequence encodes CASSKKAGVGQPQHF. This chain uses TRBV7-2 with TRBJ1-5; TRBD1 is a possible D gene (6 bases). V lost 5 bases and J lost 6, with 17 bases in between. CDR3 length: 15 amino acids. Looked up from germline, CDR1 is SGHTA and CDR2 is FQGNSA.

This rearrangement joins TRBV12-3 or TRBV12-4 to TRBJ1-3; D call uncertain. V lost 1 base and J lost 6, with 4 bases in between. This CDR3 region has 12 residues. The CDR3 is CASSLGPNTIYF. The CDR3 DNA follows: TGTGCCAGCAGTTTAGGGCCAAACACCATATATTTT.

The chain couples TRBV6-5 to TRBJ1-1; TRBD1 aligns across 9 bases. Germline V gene data show CDR1 as MNHEY and CDR2 as SVGAGI. J gave up 10 bases and V 6 bases, and 9 bases lay outside the gene matches. This CDR3 is 13 amino acids long. The CDR3 reads CASRPGTGKGAFF. The CDR3 DNA reads as TGTGCCAGCAGACCCGGGACAGGGAAAGGAGCTTTCTTT.

This clone was seen only once. In nucleotides, the CDR3 is TGTGCCAGCAGTCCGACAGCTAACACTGAAGCTTTCTTT. Protein product: CASSPTANTEAFF. The chain joins TRBV6-4 to TRBJ1-1; D may be TRBD1 (5 bases). The CDR3 has 13 residues. The V gene's germline CDR1 is MRHNA and CDR2 SNTAGT. V lost 5 bases and J 2 bases, leaving 9 bases between the germline ends.

The rearrangement uses TRBV27 and TRBJ1-3; a weak D match, TRBD1 (6 bases). The CDR3 has 14 amino acids. V lost 7 bases and J 2 bases, leaving 12 bases between the germline ends. The V gene's germline CDR1 is MNHEY and CDR2 SMNVEV (reference sequence). The DNA of the CDR3 is TGTGCCAGCAAGGGAAAGGGGGCTGGAAACACCATATATTTT. It is translated as CASKGKGAGNTIYF.

CDR3 loop: CASNQYRGNTEAFF. CDR3 nucleotides: TGTGCCAGCAACCAATACAGGGGTAACACTGAAGCTTTCTTT. The rearrangement uses TRBV28 and TRBJ1-1; TRBD1 agrees at 7 bases. The CDR3 is 14 residues long. J was trimmed by 2 bases and V by 7 bases; bases with no gene match: 7. Germline assignment: CDR1 MDHEN and CDR2 SYDVKM.

The V call is TRBV6-1, the J call TRBJ1-3; D unclear. The CDR3 runs to 16 residues. CDR1 and CDR2 from the germline V gene are MNHNS and SASEGT. Trimming stripped 1 base from V and 0 bases from J, with 10 bases between. CDR3 sequence reads: CASSEVPQNSGNTIYF. The DNA of the CDR3 is TGTGCCAGCAGTGAAGTCCCACAGAACTCTGGAAACACCATATATTTT.

The chain combines TRBV5-4 with TRBJ2-2, with 8 bases that match TRBD1. Germline V CDR1 and CDR2: SGHNT, YYREEE (reference sequence). The CDR3 extends over 17 amino acids. With 3 bases clipped from V and 2 bases from J, the junction kept 9 bases outside the gene matches. CDR3: CASSSASGGFNTGELFF. CDR3 DNA sequence: TGTGCCAGCAGCTCGGCGTCAGGGGGCTTCAACACCGGGGAGCTGTTTTTT.

This chain connects TRBV12-2 to TRBJ2-2; TRBD1, as called in the table, went unchecked against the DNA. TRBV12-2 corresponds to a pseudogene. The CDR3 totals 17 residues. The CDR3 nucleotides read TGTGCAAGTCGCATCTGGACAGGGCCTACGAACACCGGGGAGCTGTTTTTT. Translating gives CASRIWTGPTNTGELFF.